The 3 T cell receptor beta chains given below trace back to one sample, sequenced in a study of T cells in Graves' hyperthyroidism and ophthalmopathy. Amplification yielded TCR beta CDR3 regions, with RNA transcripts as the source. Using the HTBI primer set, a first-round RT-PCR was run on the TCR CDR3. TCRdb analysed the multiplex PCR reads with MiXCR anew, one entry per CDR3 protein. The sample lists about 250,000 distinct CDR3 sequences, 24% occurring once. Sequencing was performed on blood. The receptors here all came from a woman in her thirties or forties with Graves' ophthalmopathy.

This clonotype was picked up a small number of times. The V call is TRBV6-2 or TRBV6-3, the J call TRBJ1-5; D remains ambiguous. Trimming stripped 5 bases from V and 1 base from J, with 9 bases between. The length of the CDR3 is 14 residues. Looked up from germline, CDR1 is MNHEY and CDR2 is SVGEGT. CDR3 sequence: CASSRSNSNQPQHF. As DNA, the CDR3 is TGTGCCAGCAGTCGCAGCAACAGCAATCAGCCCCAGCATTTT.

This clonotype was picked up many times. This sequence joins TRBV10-2 and TRBJ2-7, with D possibly TRBD2 on 5 matching bases. The germline V and J ends were trimmed by 6 bases and 3 bases, with 15 bases remaining between them. CDR1 is WSHSY and CDR2 is SAAADI in the germline V gene. This CDR3 has 14 amino acids. The CDR3 loop is CASRDLDGSYEQYF. The CDR3 coding sequence is TGCGCCAGCAGGGACTTAGACGGAAGCTACGAGCAGTACTTC.

This clonotype appeared many times. V gene TRBV7-3 combines with J gene TRBJ2-5; 11 bases are shared with TRBD1. This CDR3 has 15 amino acids. J gave up 4 bases and V 5 bases, and 6 bases lay outside the gene matches. CDR1 is SGHTA, CDR2 FQGTGA, per germline. The DNA of the CDR3 is TGTGCCAGCAGCGATGGGACAGGGGGGACAGAGACCCAGTACTTC. It is translated as CASSDGTGGTETQYF.